The rows below give T cell receptor beta chains drawn from one sample of a study of regulatory T cells in long-lasting Graves disease. From the multiplex PCR reads, TCRdb called clonotypes with MiXCR, one entry per CDR3 protein. The sample yields about 540,000 distinct CDR3 sequences, approximately 15% seen once. This same sample was also taken into another study, of T cells in Graves' hyperthyroidism and ophthalmopathy.

This sample comprised peripheral blood mononuclear cells (PBMCs), obtained at new diagnosis, from a patient treated with antithyroid drugs. The origin of the receptors is a man in his thirties or forties with Graves disease. Each CDR3 is given with its conserved first and last residue. A D gene is named only where the DNA matches it firmly.

cdr3_aa: CASTRTVDEQYF; j_call: TRBJ2-7; d_call: -; v_call: TRBV12-3/TRBV12-4
cdr3_aa: CASSFGEADTQYF; j_call: TRBJ2-3; d_call: -; v_call: TRBV7-9
cdr3_aa: CASSPTYTNTEAFF; j_call: TRBJ1-1; d_call: -; v_call: TRBV3-1
cdr3_aa: CASTLDRRTEAFF; j_call: TRBJ1-1; d_call: -; v_call: TRBV6-1
cdr3_aa: CASSQDRGLGNQPQHF; j_call: TRBJ1-5; d_call: TRBD1; v_call: TRBV12-3/TRBV12-4
cdr3_aa: CASIKGGAEAFF; j_call: TRBJ1-1; d_call: -; v_call: TRBV12-3/TRBV12-4
cdr3_aa: CSVVRQGAGSSYNEQFF; j_call: TRBJ2-1; d_call: TRBD1; v_call: TRBV29-1
cdr3_aa: CSVVGRTSANEQFF; j_call: TRBJ2-1; d_call: -; v_call: TRBV29-1
cdr3_aa: CASRRGNTIYF; j_call: TRBJ1-3; d_call: -; v_call: TRBV12-3/TRBV12-4
cdr3_aa: CASSAISGTRDRNEQFF; j_call: TRBJ2-1; d_call: TRBD2; v_call: TRBV9
cdr3_aa: CATSDLVAGSGGTQYF; j_call: -; d_call: TRBD2; v_call: TRBV24-1
cdr3_aa: CSASDTGASPLHF; j_call: TRBJ1-6; d_call: -; v_call: TRBV20-1
cdr3_aa: CASRPRRSDTQYF; j_call: TRBJ2-3; d_call: -; v_call: TRBV12-3/TRBV12-4
cdr3_aa: CASSQMGNEQFF; j_call: TRBJ2-1; d_call: -; v_call: TRBV11-2
cdr3_aa: CSAVGGTASANSPLHF; j_call: TRBJ1-6; d_call: -; v_call: TRBV20-1
cdr3_aa: CASSSSGGRGTIYF; j_call: TRBJ1-3; d_call: TRBD1; v_call: TRBV7-3
cdr3_aa: CSGTPTINQPQHF; j_call: TRBJ1-5; d_call: -; v_call: TRBV20-1
cdr3_aa: CSARDWTSDYNEQFF; j_call: TRBJ2-1; d_call: TRBD2; v_call: TRBV20-1
cdr3_aa: CASSGPPYEQYF; j_call: TRBJ2-7; d_call: -; v_call: TRBV2
cdr3_aa: CASSVQEGWEQYF; j_call: TRBJ2-7; d_call: -; v_call: TRBV9